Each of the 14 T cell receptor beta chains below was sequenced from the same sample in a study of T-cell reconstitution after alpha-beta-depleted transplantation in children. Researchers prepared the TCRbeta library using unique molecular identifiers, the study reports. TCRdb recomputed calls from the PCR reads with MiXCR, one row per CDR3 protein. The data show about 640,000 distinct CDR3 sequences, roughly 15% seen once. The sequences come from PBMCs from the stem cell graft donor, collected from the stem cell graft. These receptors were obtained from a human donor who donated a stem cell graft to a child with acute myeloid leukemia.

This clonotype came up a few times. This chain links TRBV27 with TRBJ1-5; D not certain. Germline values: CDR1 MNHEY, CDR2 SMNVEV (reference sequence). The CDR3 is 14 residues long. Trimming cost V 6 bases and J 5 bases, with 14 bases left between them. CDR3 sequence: CASRGLAKDQPQHF. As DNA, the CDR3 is TGTGCCAGCAGGGGGTTGGCCAAGGATCAGCCCCAGCATTTT.

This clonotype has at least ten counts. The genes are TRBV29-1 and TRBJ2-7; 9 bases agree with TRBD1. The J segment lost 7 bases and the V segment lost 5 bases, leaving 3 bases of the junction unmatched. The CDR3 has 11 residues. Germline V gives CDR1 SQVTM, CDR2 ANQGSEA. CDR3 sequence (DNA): TGCAGCGTTACAGGGGGCGAGGAGCAGTACTTC. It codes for CSVTGGEEQYF.

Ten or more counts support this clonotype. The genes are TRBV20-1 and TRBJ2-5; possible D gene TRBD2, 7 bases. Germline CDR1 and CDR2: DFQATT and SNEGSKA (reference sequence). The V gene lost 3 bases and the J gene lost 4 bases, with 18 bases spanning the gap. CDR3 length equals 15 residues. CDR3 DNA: TGCAGTGCTAGCATAGGGGGGGGGGCGCGAGAGACCCAGTACTTC. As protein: CSASIGGGARETQYF.

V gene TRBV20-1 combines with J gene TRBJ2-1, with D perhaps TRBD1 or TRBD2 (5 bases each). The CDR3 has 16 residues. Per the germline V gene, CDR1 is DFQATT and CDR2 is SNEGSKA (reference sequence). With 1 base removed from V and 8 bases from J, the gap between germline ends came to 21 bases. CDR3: CSARGDLIHPNDEQFF. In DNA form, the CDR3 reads TGCAGTGCTAGAGGGGACCTGATCCACCCAAACGATGAGCAGTTCTTC.

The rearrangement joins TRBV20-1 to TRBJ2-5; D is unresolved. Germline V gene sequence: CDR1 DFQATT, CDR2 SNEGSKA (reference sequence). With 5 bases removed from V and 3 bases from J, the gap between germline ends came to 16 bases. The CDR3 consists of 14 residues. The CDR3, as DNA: TGCAGTGCTCGGACCCCATGGGGTAAAGAGACCCAGTACTTC. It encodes CSARTPWGKETQYF.

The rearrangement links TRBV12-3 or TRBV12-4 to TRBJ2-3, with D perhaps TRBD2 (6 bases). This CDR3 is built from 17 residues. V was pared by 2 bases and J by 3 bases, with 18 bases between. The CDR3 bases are TGTGCCAGCAGTTTAACCCGGCTCTGGGGGGAGACAGATACGCAGTATTTT. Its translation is CASSLTRLWGETDTQYF.

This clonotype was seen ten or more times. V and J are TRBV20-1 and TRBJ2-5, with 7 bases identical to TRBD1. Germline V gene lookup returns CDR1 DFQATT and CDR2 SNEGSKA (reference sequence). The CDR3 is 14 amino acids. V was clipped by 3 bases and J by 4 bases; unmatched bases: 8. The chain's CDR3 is CSARSQGMTETQYF. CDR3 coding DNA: TGCAGTGCTAGGTCACAGGGGATGACAGAGACCCAGTACTTC.

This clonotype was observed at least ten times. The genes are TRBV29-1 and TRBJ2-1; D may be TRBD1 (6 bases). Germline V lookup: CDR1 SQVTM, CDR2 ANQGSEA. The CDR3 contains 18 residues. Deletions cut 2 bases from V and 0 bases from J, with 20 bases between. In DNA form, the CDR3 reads TGCAGCGTTGAAACAGGGATCCATCCGTATTACTCCTACAATGAGCAGTTCTTC. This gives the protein CSVETGIHPYYSYNEQFF.

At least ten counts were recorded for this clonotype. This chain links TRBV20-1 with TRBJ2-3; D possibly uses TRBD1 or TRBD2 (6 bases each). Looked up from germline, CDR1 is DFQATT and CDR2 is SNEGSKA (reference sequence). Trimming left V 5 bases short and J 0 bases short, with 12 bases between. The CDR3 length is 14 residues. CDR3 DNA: TGCAGTGCTCTCATAGGGGGGAGCACAGATACGCAGTATTTT. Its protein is CSALIGGSTDTQYF.

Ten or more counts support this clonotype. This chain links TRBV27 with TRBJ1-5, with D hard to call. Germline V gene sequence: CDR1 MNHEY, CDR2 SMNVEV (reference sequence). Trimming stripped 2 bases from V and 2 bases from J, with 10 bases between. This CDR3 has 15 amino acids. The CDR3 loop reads CASSLRSYGNQPQHF. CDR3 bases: TGTGCCAGCAGTTTACGGAGTTACGGCAATCAGCCCCAGCATTTT.

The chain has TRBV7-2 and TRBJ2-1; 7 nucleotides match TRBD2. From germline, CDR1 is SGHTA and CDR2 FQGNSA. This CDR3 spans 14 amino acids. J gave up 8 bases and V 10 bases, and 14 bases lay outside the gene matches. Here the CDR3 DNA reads TGTGCCACTCGCCTTGCAGGGAGGGCCGATGAGCAGTTCTTC. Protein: CATRLAGRADEQFF.

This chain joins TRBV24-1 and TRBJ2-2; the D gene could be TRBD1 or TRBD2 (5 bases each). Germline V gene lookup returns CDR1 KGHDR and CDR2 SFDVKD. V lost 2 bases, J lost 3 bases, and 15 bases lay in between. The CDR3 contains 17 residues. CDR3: CATSDSIGTGDTGELFF. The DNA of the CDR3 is TGTGCCACCAGTGATTCTATCGGGACGGGTGACACCGGGGAGCTGTTTTTT.

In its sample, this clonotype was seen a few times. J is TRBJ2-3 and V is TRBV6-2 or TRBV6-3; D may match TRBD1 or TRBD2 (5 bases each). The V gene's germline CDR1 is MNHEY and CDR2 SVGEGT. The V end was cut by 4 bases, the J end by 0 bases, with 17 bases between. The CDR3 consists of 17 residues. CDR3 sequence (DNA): TGTGCCAGCAGTTTAGTCTTCCCGGGACCCAGCACAGATACGCAGTATTTT. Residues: CASSLVFPGPSTDTQYF.

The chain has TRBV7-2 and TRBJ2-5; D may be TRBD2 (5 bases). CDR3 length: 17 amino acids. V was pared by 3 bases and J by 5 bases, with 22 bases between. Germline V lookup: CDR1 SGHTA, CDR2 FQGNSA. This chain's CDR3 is CASSFAGEERWDETQYF. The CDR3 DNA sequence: TGTGCCAGCAGCTTCGCGGGTGAGGAGCGGTGGGATGAGACCCAGTACTTC.